The 19 T cell receptor beta chains presented below share a single source sample, sequenced in a study of blood T cell repertoires in COVID-19. Sequenced by immunoSEQ multiplex PCR; TCRdb stores in-frame clones only, minus some. The sample lists tens of thousands of clones; around 90% were seen once. The sequenced sample was peripheral blood. Receptor source: a woman older than 75 with active or convalescent COVID-19.

The chain recombines TRBV7-9 with TRBJ2-1; D is possibly TRBD2 (6 bases). With 3 bases removed from V and 3 bases from J, the gap between germline ends came to 18 bases. CDR1 and CDR2 (germline): SEHNR, FQNEAQ (reference sequence). The CDR3 sequence is 17 residues long. CDR3 residues: CASSFEDPGLYYNEQFF. CDR3 coding DNA: TGTGCCAGCAGCTTTGAAGATCCGGGACTGTACTACAATGAGCAGTTCTTC.

This sequence joins TRBV7-2 and TRBJ1-2; D not certain. Germline V gene sequence: CDR1 SGHTA, CDR2 FQGNSA. The CDR3 has 12 residues. Trimming cost V 4 bases and J 8 bases, with 11 bases left between them. The CDR3 here is CASSSLSFGYTF. The CDR3 DNA is TGTGCCAGCAGCTCCCTCAGTTTCGGCTACACCTTC.

The rearrangement joins TRBV18 to TRBJ2-4; the D gene is possibly TRBD1 (7 bases). The germline V gene has CDR1 KGHSH and CDR2 LQKENI. Trimming stripped 1 base from V and 15 bases from J, with 25 bases between. The CDR3 consists of 16 residues. In nucleotides, the CDR3 is TGTGCCAGCTCACCACAACGGGAGACAGGGTCCAATTTTGGGTACTTC. This sequence encodes CASSPQRETGSNFGYF.

This clone showed up just a few times. The V gene is TRBV24-1, the J gene TRBJ1-1; weak D call: TRBD1 (6 bases). The CDR3 extends over 10 amino acids. Trimming shortened V by 9 bases and J by 11 bases, and 12 bases separated the two germline ends. Germline V gives CDR1 KGHDR, CDR2 SFDVKD. The CDR3 DNA sequence: TGTGCCACCGGCTCGGGGGGCGCTTTCTTT. As protein: CATGSGGAFF.

The J gene is TRBJ2-3, the V gene TRBV7-9; the D gene is possibly TRBD1 (6 bases). Germline-derived CDR1 and CDR2 are SEHNR and FQNEAQ (reference sequence). V was trimmed by 5 bases and J by 4 bases, leaving 10 bases between them. This CDR3 comprises 13 residues. The CDR3 bases are TGTGCCAGCAGCACAGGGTTCCCAGATACGCAGTATTTT. This sequence encodes CASSTGFPDTQYF.

This clone was recorded only once. V is TRBV7-2 and J is TRBJ2-7; D remains ambiguous. The ends were cut back, 2 bases at V and 3 bases at J, with 14 bases in the middle. This CDR3 is 15 amino acids long. Germline loops: CDR1 SGHTA, CDR2 FQGNSA. For the CDR3, the DNA is TGTGCCAGCAGCTTAACGGTCGAGCGCCGCTACGAGCAGTACTTC. Protein: CASSLTVERRYEQYF.

The chain links TRBV6-2 or TRBV6-3 to TRBJ1-5, with a possible D match to TRBD1 (5 bases). This CDR3 is 14 amino acids long. Germline assignment: CDR1 MNHEY and CDR2 SVGEGT. Trimming left V 2 bases short and J 4 bases short, with 9 bases between. The CDR3 nucleotides are TGTGCCAGCAGTTACGCGCCAGGGAATCAGCCCCAGCATTTT. Protein: CASSYAPGNQPQHF.

This clone was observed a few times. The chain combines TRBV4-3 with TRBJ2-7; TRBD1 might be the D (6 bases). Germline lookup yields CDR1 LGHNA and CDR2 YSLEER. V was shortened by 5 bases and J by 7 bases, with 15 bases between the two germline ends. The CDR3 covers 13 residues. The CDR3 region has the DNA TGCGCCAGCAGCTTCTCCGACAGGAGGGAGCAGTACTTC. Encoded protein: CASSFSDRREQYF.

The chain links TRBV29-1 to TRBJ1-4, with 7 positions matching TRBD1. Trimming at V came to 7 bases and at J to 8 bases, leaving 19 bases not matched to a gene. The CDR3 is 16 residues long. The germline V gene encodes CDR1 SQVTM and CDR2 ANQGSEA. CDR3 DNA sequence: TGCAGCGCCCGAGAGTGGACAGGCCAAAGGGAGGAAAAACTGTTTTTT. Translating it yields CSAREWTGQREEKLFF.

The chain recombines TRBV6-2 or TRBV6-3 with TRBJ1-5; 7 bases map to TRBD1. The length of the CDR3 is 17 residues. The J segment lost 5 bases and the V segment lost 0 bases, leaving 10 bases of the junction unmatched. Germline CDR1 is MNHEY and CDR2 is SVGEGT. The CDR3 sequence is CASSYSNHRGIDQPQHF. The CDR3 nucleotides read TGTGCCAGCAGTTACTCGAATCACAGGGGAATCGATCAGCCCCAGCATTTT.

This clone was counted a single time. V is TRBV10-3 and J is TRBJ2-5; 9 bases are shared with TRBD2. This CDR3 has 14 amino acids. CDR1 and CDR2 from the germline V gene are ENHRY and SYGVKD. V dropped 6 bases and J dropped 5; count of bases not matched to a gene: 7. In nucleotides, the CDR3 is TGTGCCATCAGAAATAGCGGGGGAGGTGAGACCCAGTACTTC. Translating gives CAIRNSGGGETQYF.

The chain couples TRBV6-6 to TRBJ2-5; D is perhaps TRBD1 (6 bases). The CDR3 consists of 16 residues. Trimming removed 5 bases at V and 5 bases at J, with 21 bases between. CDR1 and CDR2 from the germline V gene are MNHNY and SVGAGI (reference sequence). The CDR3 protein is CASSRLTQGVGETQYF. CDR3 coding DNA: TGTGCCAGCAGTCGACTAACACAGGGTGTCGGGGAGACCCAGTACTTC.

V usage is TRBV5-1 and J usage is TRBJ1-1; D is uncertain. CDR3 size: 12 residues. Germline CDR1 SGHRS, CDR2 YFSETQ. V lost 1 base to trimming and J lost 4 bases, with 5 bases between them. This CDR3 is CASSLYGTEAFF. The CDR3 DNA sequence: TGCGCCAGCAGCTTGTACGGCACTGAAGCTTTCTTT.

The chain recombines TRBV13 with TRBJ2-3; possibly TRBD2 for D (5 bases). Germline-derived CDR1 and CDR2 are PRHDT and FYEKMQ (reference sequence). The CDR3 contains 16 residues. Deletions cut 6 bases from V and 2 bases from J, with 18 bases between. The chain's CDR3 is CASRVPEGPATDTQYF. The CDR3 bases are TGTGCCAGCAGAGTCCCTGAGGGCCCCGCCACAGATACGCAGTATTTT.

The chain combines TRBV25-1 with TRBJ2-1; TRBD2 matches 8 bases. The V and J ends lost 1 base and 6 bases, in that order; junction bases with no gene match: 5. The CDR3 sequence is 15 residues long. Looked up from germline, CDR1 is MGHDK and CDR2 is SYGVNS. The CDR3 nucleotides are TGTGCCAGCAGTGAATTTTCGGGGGGGCGCAATGAGCAGTTCTTC. Translating it yields CASSEFSGGRNEQFF.

This chain connects TRBV6-2 or TRBV6-3 to TRBJ1-2; 7 nucleotides match TRBD1. Germline V gives CDR1 MNHEY, CDR2 SVGEGT. This CDR3 comprises 17 residues. With V trimmed by 5 bases and J by 4 bases, 16 bases remained unmatched. In DNA form, the CDR3 reads TGTGCCAGCAGTACGCCGGGACAGAGGCTACCCACCTATGGCTACACCTTC. It translates to CASSTPGQRLPTYGYTF.

This chain joins TRBV5-1 and TRBJ1-4, with 8 bases that match TRBD1. V dropped 2 bases and J dropped 3; count of bases not matched to a gene: 9. The CDR3 is 17 residues long. Germline V gives CDR1 SGHRS, CDR2 YFSETQ. The CDR3 sequence: CASSLKRQGLPNEKLFF. CDR3 nucleotides: TGCGCCAGCAGCTTAAAGCGACAGGGGCTCCCTAATGAAAAACTGTTTTTT.

This clone was seen just once. The chain employs TRBV19 and TRBJ1-2, with D uncertain. CDR1 LNHDA and CDR2 SQIVND come from the germline V gene (reference sequence). The CDR3 runs to 13 residues. Trimming stripped 2 bases from V and 3 bases from J, with 7 bases between. In nucleotides, the CDR3 is TGTGCCAGTAGTATAATGGGAGACTATGGCTACACCTTC. It yields the protein CASSIMGDYGYTF.

The chain carries TRBV27 and TRBJ1-4, with 7 bases identical to TRBD1. The CDR3 is made up of 14 amino acids. In germline, CDR1 is MNHEY, CDR2 SMNVEV (reference sequence). Unmatched junction bases numbered 8, after V lost 5 bases and J lost 8 bases. CDR3 region: CASSKTGNSEKLFF. DNA for the CDR3: TGTGCCAGCAGTAAGACAGGGAACAGCGAAAAACTGTTTTTT.